This T cell receptor (beta chain) was sequenced during a study of T cell repertoires in cytomegalovirus infection (dated by TCRdb to the late 2010s). For context, the study as a whole: Alongside well-studied HLA-B-restricted epitopes, the peptide stimulations were aimed at recently identified HLA-C-restricted CMV epitopes, whose presentation resists viral immunomodulation. Donor HLA type was relevant to the analysis, as public TCR beta signatures indicated carriage of CMV infection together with the matching HLA type.

Summary of the overall study and its limitations: The ex vivo response was dominated by HLA-C-restricted CMV-specific TCR beta clonotypes, which also provided the single most frequent clonotype in two of eight donors. In both this cohort and an independent cohort of 350 to 400 donors, the cumulative frequency of public TCR beta family members distinguished carriers of CMV infection plus the relevant HLA type.

Reading the label with the study, this specimen's treatment or condition is: in vitro stimulation with specific CMV peptide epitopes to enrich CMV-specific T cells. The instrument given in TCRdb is Illumina HiSeq 1500. TCRdb cleaned the public reads at Q25 with fastp, built clones with MiXCR and kept in-frame beta chains. Each record represents a unique CDR3 protein, reported with the most common genes and DNA among its rows. The sample table lists about 220,000 distinct CDR3 sequences, about 39% of them with a count of one. Approximately 59% of the sample is in the top ten clones. The germline ends are 10 bases apart after V is trimmed by 2 bases and J by 6 bases. From a lookup of the germline V gene, CDR1 and CDR2 are ENHRY and SYGVKD. The CDR3 runs 13 residues from the cysteine to the phenylalanine. Just the 39-base CDR3 DNA is kept, in frame starting at base 1. This clonotype was observed a few times. The specificity of this receptor is unknown. Base qualities were left out, and no much larger clone turns up one base away.

This clonotype was obtained from a human donor in good health (CMV status not recorded). Some clones in this sample may be carry-over from other donors' samples. The sequence joins TRBV10-3 to TRBJ1-2; D gene: possibly TRBD1, on 5 matching bases. This specimen consisted of CD8+ T cells from cultured PBMCs, obtained from culture after CMV antigen stimulation. Read as DNA, the sequence is TGTGCCATCAGTGAGAGGTGGGGGGATGGCTACACCTTC. Translation gives CAISERWGDGYTF.